This TCR beta chain was recorded in a study of CD8 T cells in Susac syndrome. RNA totalling 0.5 to 1 ug underwent reverse transcription with random hexamers. One entry per CDR3 protein results from TCRdb running MiXCR on the immunoSEQ multiplex PCR reads. The data show about 150,000 distinct CDR3 sequences, around 96% seen once. Germline CDR1 reads KGHDR; CDR2 reads SFDVKD. This CDR3 contains 14 residues. The germline V and J ends were trimmed by 6 bases and 0 bases, with 7 bases remaining between them. The source of this sequence is a human donor with multiple sclerosis. The specimen was CD4+ T cells from PBMCs. The chain couples TRBV24-1 to TRBJ2-2, with D hard to call. CDR3 coding DNA: TGTGCCACCAGTCGGTTCTCGAACACCGGGGAGCTGTTTTTT. Translation gives CATSRFSNTGELFF.